This T cell receptor (beta chain) came from a study of human T cells and chemical hapten exposure. Study as a whole: The study traced per-sample TCR yield variation mainly to small differences in pooled library volumes.

Time point meaning: healthy volunteer bleed at 6 weeks. Total RNA was isolated from whole blood that had not been fractionated. The study's library attached unique molecular identifiers to single cDNA molecules. MiXCR, run by TCRdb on the RACE reads, gives a single entry per CDR3 protein. The data hold about 45,000 distinct CDR3 sequences, with approximately 4% observed a single time. CDR3 size: 13 residues. Germline V CDR1 and CDR2: SGHTA, FQGNSA. With 3 bases removed from V and 7 bases from J, the gap between germline ends came to 10 bases. The receptor's source is a human donor in good health. Some clones in this sample may be carry-over from other donors' samples. The sequenced material came from whole blood. The chain recombines TRBV7-2 with TRBJ1-5, with D perhaps TRBD1 (5 bases). The chain's CDR3 is CASSLQGEQPQHF. Written as DNA, the CDR3 is TGTGCCAGCAGCTTGCAGGGCGAGCAGCCCCAGCATTTT.